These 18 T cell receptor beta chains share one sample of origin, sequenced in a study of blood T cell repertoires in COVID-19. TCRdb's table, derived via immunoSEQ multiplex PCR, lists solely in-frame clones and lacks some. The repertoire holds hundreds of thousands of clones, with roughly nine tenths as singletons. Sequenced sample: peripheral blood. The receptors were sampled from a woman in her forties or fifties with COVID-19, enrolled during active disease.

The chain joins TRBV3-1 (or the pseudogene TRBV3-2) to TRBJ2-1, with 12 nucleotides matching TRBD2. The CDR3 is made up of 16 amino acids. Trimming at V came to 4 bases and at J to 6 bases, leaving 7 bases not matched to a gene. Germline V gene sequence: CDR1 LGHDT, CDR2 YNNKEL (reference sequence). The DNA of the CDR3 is TGTGCCAGCAGCCTGTCGGCTAGCGGGGGGGCCAATGAGCAGTTCTTC. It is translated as CASSLSASGGANEQFF.

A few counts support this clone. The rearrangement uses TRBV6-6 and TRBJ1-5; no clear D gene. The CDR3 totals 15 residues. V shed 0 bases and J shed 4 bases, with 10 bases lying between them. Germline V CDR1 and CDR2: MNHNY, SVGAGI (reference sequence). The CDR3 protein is CASSYSSQPNQPQHF. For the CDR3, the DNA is TGTGCCAGCAGTTACTCATCACAGCCAAATCAGCCCCAGCATTTT.

DNA of the CDR3: TGTGCCAGCAGCGCACAGGGGAATCAGCCCCAGCATTTT. The encoded protein is CASSAQGNQPQHF. The chain has TRBV7-9 and TRBJ1-5; TRBD1 agrees at 7 bases. Losses at the gene ends were 5 bases for V and 4 bases for J; bases not matched to a gene: 2. Germline V gene data show CDR1 as SEHNR and CDR2 as FQNEAQ (reference sequence). The CDR3 has 13 amino acids.

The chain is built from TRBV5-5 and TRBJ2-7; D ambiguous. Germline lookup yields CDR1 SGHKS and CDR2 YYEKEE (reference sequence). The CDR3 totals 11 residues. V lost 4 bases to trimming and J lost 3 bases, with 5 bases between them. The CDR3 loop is CASSLIYEQYF. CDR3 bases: TGTGCCAGCAGCCTAATCTACGAGCAGTACTTC.

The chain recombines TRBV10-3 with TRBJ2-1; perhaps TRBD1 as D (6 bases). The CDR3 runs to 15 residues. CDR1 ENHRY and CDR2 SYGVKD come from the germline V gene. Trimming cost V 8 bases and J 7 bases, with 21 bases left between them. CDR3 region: CAIAPSGALPNEQFF. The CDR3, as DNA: TGTGCCATCGCCCCATCAGGGGCTCTACCTAATGAGCAGTTCTTC.

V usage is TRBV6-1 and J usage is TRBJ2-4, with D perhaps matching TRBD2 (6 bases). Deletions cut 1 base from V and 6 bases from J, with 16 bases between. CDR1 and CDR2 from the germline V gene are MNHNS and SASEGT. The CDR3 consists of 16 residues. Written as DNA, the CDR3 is TGTGCCAGCAGTGAAGTGGGAACGGGCGGGGCAAACATTCAGTACTTC. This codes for CASSEVGTGGANIQYF.

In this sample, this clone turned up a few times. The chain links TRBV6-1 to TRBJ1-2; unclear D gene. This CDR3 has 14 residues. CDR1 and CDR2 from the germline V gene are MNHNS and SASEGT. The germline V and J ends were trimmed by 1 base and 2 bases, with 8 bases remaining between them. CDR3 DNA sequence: TGTGCCAGCAGTGAAGTACAGATAAACTATGGCTACACCTTC. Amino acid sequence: CASSEVQINYGYTF.

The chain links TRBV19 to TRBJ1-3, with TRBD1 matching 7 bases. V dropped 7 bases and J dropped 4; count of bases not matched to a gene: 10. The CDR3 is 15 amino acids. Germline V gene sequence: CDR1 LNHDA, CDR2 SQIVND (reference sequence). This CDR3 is CASTPTGTRGNTIYF. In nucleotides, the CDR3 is TGTGCCAGTACTCCGACAGGGACGAGGGGAAACACCATATATTTT.

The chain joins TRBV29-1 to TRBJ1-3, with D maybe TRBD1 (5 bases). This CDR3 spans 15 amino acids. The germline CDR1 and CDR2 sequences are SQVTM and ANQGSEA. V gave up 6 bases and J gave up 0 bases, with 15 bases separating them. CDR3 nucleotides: TGCAGCGTACGCCCCGGGGGAGACTCTGGAAACACCATATATTTT. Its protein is CSVRPGGDSGNTIYF. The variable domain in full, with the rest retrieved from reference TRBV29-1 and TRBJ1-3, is SAVISQKPSRDICQRGTSLTIQCQVDSQVTMMFWYRQQPGQSLTLIATANQGSEATYESGFVIDKFPISRPNLTFSTLTVSNMSPEDSSIYLCSVRPGGDSGNTIYFGEGSWLTVV.

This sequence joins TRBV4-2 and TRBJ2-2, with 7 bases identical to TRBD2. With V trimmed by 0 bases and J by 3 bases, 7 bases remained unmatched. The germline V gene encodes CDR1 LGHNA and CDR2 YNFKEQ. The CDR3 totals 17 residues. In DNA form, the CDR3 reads TGTGCCAGCAGCCAAGACAGGAGCGGGGCGGACACCGGGGAGCTGTTTTTT. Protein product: CASSQDRSGADTGELFF.

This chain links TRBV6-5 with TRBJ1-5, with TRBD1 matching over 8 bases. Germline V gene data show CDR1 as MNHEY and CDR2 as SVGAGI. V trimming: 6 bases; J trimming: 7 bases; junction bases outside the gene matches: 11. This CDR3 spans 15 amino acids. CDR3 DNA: TGTGCCAGCAGGACAGGGGATGCTTCCGGCCAGCCCCAGCATTTT. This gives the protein CASRTGDASGQPQHF.

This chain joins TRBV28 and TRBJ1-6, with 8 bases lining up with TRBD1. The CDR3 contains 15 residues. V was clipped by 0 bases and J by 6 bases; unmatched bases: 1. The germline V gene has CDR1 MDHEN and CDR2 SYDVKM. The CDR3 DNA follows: TGTGCCAGCAGTTTATGGGGGACAGGTAATTCACCCCTCCACTTT. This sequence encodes CASSLWGTGNSPLHF.

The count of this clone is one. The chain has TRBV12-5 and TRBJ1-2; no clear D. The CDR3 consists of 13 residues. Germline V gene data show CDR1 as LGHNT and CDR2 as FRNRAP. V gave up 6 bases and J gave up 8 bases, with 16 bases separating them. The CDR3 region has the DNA TGTGCTAGTGGGACTTTCGTTAGGGAGGGCTACACCTTC. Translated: CASGTFVREGYTF.

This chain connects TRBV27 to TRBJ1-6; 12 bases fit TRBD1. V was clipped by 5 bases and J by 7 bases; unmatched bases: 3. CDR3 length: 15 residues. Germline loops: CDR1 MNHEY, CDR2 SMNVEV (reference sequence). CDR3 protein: CASSPGTGGNSPLHF. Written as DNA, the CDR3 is TGTGCCAGCAGTCCCGGGACAGGGGGCAATTCACCCCTCCACTTT.

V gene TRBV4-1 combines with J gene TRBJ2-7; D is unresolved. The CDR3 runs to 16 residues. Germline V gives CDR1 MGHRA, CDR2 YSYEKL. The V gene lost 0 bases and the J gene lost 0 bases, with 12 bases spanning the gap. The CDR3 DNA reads TGCGCCAGCAGCCAAGATAGAGCGAAAACCTCCTACGAGCAGTACTTC. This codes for CASSQDRAKTSYEQYF.

The CDR3 nucleotides read TGTGCCAGCAGCACAGGTGGGGGGGGAATCAATGAGCAGTTCTTC. As protein: CASSTGGGGINEQFF. The chain joins TRBV9 to TRBJ2-1, with 7 bases that match TRBD2. Germline CDR1 and CDR2: SGDLS and YYNGEE. With V trimmed by 4 bases and J by 6 bases, 10 bases remained unmatched. The CDR3 extends over 15 amino acids.

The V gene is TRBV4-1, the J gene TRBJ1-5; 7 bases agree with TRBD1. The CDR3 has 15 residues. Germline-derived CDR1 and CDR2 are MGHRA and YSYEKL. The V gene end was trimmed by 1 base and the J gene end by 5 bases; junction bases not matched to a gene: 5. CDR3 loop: CASSQGDRDHQPQHF. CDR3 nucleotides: TGCGCCAGCAGCCAAGGAGACAGGGACCATCAGCCCCAGCATTTT.

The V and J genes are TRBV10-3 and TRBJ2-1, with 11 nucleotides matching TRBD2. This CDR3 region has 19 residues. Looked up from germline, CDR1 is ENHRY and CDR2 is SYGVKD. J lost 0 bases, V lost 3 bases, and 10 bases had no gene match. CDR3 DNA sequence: TGTGCCATCAGTGACTCACTAGCGGGGGTCACCAGCTCCTACAATGAGCAGTTCTTC. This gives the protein CAISDSLAGVTSSYNEQFF.